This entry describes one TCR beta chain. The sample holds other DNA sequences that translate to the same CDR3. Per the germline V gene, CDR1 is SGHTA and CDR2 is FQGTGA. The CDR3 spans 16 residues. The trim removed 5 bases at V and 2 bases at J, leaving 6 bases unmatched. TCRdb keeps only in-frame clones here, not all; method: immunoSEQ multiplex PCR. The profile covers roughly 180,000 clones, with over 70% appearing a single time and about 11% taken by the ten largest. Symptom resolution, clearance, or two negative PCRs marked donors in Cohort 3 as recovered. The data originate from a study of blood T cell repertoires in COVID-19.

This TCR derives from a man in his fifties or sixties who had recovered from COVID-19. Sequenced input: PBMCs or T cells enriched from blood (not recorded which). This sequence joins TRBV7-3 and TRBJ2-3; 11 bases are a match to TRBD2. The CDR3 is CASSPGTSGATDTQYF. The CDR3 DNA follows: TGTGCCAGCAGCCCGGGGACTAGCGGAGCCACAGATACGCAGTATTTT.